Shown below are 29 T cell receptor beta chains from a single sample sequenced in a study of T-cell memory formation after mild COVID-19. Each CDR3 protein gets one entry after TCRdb re-called the 5' RACE reads with MiXCR. Seen here are roughly 280,000 distinct CDR3 sequences, roughly 16% observed once, and the top ten hold 22%. Specimen: PBMCs or a T cell subset sorted from them (not recorded which). These receptors all come from a man between 18 and 29 years old who had mild COVID-19 (a few samples of this study predate the infection). Cell type and time point are not known.

This clonotype has only a few counts. The CDR3 nucleotides read TGTGCCAGCAGATCTAGCGGGGGGGCTCGGACCGGGGAGCTGTTTTTT. This codes for CASRSSGGARTGELFF. The chain joins TRBV7-2 to TRBJ2-2; 12 bases line up with TRBD2. The CDR3 has 16 amino acids. The V and J ends lost 6 bases and 5 bases, in that order; junction bases with no gene match: 7. The germline gives CDR1 SGHTA, CDR2 FQGNSA. Drawing the rest from reference TRBV7-2 and TRBJ2-2, the complete variable domain is GAGVSQSPSNKVTEKGKDVELRCDPISGHTALYWYRQSLGQGLEFLIYFQGNSAPDKSGLPSDRFSAERTGGSVSTLTIQRTQQEDSAVYLCASRSSGGARTGELFFGEGSRLTVL.

The sample holds a few counts of this clonotype. V gene TRBV19 combines with J gene TRBJ1-5; no reliable D call. Per the germline V gene, CDR1 is LNHDA and CDR2 is SQIVND (reference sequence). This CDR3 comprises 13 residues. The germline V and J ends were trimmed by 4 bases and 5 bases, with 9 bases remaining between them. The CDR3 region has the DNA TGTGCCAGTAGTAACCGGGGAGATCAGCCCCAGCATTTT. This sequence encodes CASSNRGDQPQHF.

This clonotype showed up just a few times. V is TRBV5-1 and J is TRBJ2-7; 10 bases fit TRBD1. Germline V gives CDR1 SGHRS, CDR2 YFSETQ. Unmatched junction bases numbered 5, after V lost 0 bases and J lost 2 bases. This CDR3 has 16 amino acids. In DNA form, the CDR3 reads TGCGCCAGCAGCTTGGGACAGGGGGCCGGGGCCTACGAGCAGTACTTC. Translated, it gives CASSLGQGAGAYEQYF.

This clonotype was counted only a few times. This chain links TRBV10-3 with TRBJ1-1; D not certain. Germline V lookup: CDR1 ENHRY, CDR2 SYGVKD. This CDR3 has 13 residues. V was shortened by 8 bases and J by 0 bases, with 10 bases between the two germline ends. In nucleotides, the CDR3 is TGTGCCATCTCGTTCGGGGTGAACACTGAAGCTTTCTTT. Protein product: CAISFGVNTEAFF.

The chain is built from TRBV6-7 and TRBJ2-2; no clear D gene. TRBV6-7 belongs to the ORF category, with a function that is uncertain. This CDR3 comprises 13 residues. Between the trimmed V and J ends, which lost 6 bases and 6 bases, there was a span of 11 bases. CDR3 sequence reads: CASRPDCAGELFF. The CDR3 DNA follows: TGTGCCAGCAGGCCCGATTGCGCCGGGGAGCTGTTTTTT.

V and J are TRBV27 and TRBJ2-1, with D tentatively TRBD1 (6 bases). The CDR3 contains 15 residues. Germline lookup yields CDR1 MNHEY and CDR2 SMNVEV (reference sequence). V lost 6 bases and J lost 2, with 14 bases in between. This chain's CDR3 is CASSTGTTTYNEQFF. The CDR3 DNA sequence: TGTGCCAGCAGCACCGGGACAACCACCTACAATGAGCAGTTCTTC.

This clonotype has only a few counts. This chain links TRBV5-1 with TRBJ2-3, with 12 bases that match TRBD2. This CDR3 has 17 amino acids. Germline CDR1 SGHRS, CDR2 YFSETQ. The ends lost 1 base at V and 5 bases at J; junction bases unmatched: 8. The CDR3 sequence is CASSLSTASGGVDTQYF. The DNA for the CDR3 is TGCGCCAGCAGCTTGAGTACGGCTAGCGGGGGGGTAGATACGCAGTATTTT.

Only a few counts were recorded for this clonotype. The chain carries TRBV7-9 and TRBJ1-1, with D possibly being TRBD1 (6 bases). The CDR3 spans 15 residues. Germline V gene lookup returns CDR1 SEHNR and CDR2 FQNEAQ (reference sequence). The V and J ends lost 6 bases and 0 bases respectively, with 14 bases between them. The CDR3 is CASRHRDNLNTEAFF. In nucleotides, the CDR3 is TGTGCCAGCAGACACCGGGACAACCTGAACACTGAAGCTTTCTTT.

This clonotype was detected only a few times. V and J are TRBV20-1 and TRBJ1-5; weak D call: TRBD1 (5 bases). CDR1 and CDR2 from the germline V gene are DFQATT and SNEGSKA (reference sequence). The CDR3 totals 15 residues. Trimming took 0 bases from V and 0 from J, leaving 9 bases between them. CDR3 DNA: TGCAGTGCTAGAGACTGGGGGGGTAGCAATCAGCCCCAGCATTTT. This encodes CSARDWGGSNQPQHF.

The rearrangement uses TRBV29-1 and TRBJ1-2; maybe TRBD1 (6 bases). The CDR3 covers 11 residues. Germline-derived CDR1 and CDR2 are SQVTM and ANQGSEA. Trimming removed 7 bases from V and 8 bases from J, with 14 bases in between. The CDR3 nucleotides are TGCAGCGCCTACAGGGCGAAAGGCTACACCTTC. It specifies CSAYRAKGYTF.

This clonotype was observed many times. The V and J genes are TRBV28 and TRBJ2-1, with D maybe TRBD2 (5 bases). CDR3 length: 14 residues. Per the germline V gene, CDR1 is MDHEN and CDR2 is SYDVKM. V gave up 3 bases and J gave up 3 bases, with 9 bases separating them. In DNA form, the CDR3 reads TGTGCCAGCAGTTTCCAAGGAGGCTACAATGAGCAGTTCTTC. Translated: CASSFQGGYNEQFF. The entire variable domain, with the rest obtained from reference TRBV28 and TRBJ2-1, is as follows: DVKVTQSSRYLVKRTGEKVFLECVQDMDHENMFWYRQDPGLGLRLIYFSYDVKMKEKGDIPEGYSVSREKKERFSLILESASTNQTSMYLCASSFQGGYNEQFFGPGTRLTVL.

The V gene is TRBV2, the J gene TRBJ1-5; D is uncertain. The CDR3 runs 14 residues. Trimming took off 8 bases at V and 5 bases at J, with 16 bases between the two ends. Per germline, CDR1 SNHLY and CDR2 FYNNEI. CDR3 coding DNA: TGTGCCAGCGGGATAGACATGATCTATCAGCCCCAGCATTTT. Its translation: CASGIDMIYQPQHF.

The chain has TRBV6-4 and TRBJ2-1; D gene ambiguous. The CDR3 contains 16 residues. From germline, CDR1 is MRHNA and CDR2 SNTAGT. V shed 0 bases and J shed 0 bases, with 9 bases lying between them. The CDR3: CASSDSDGSSYNEQFF. CDR3 DNA sequence: TGTGCCAGCAGTGACTCAGACGGTAGCTCCTACAATGAGCAGTTCTTC.

This clonotype was counted at least ten times. V gene TRBV7-3 combines with J gene TRBJ2-1, with D perhaps matching TRBD1 (5 bases). This CDR3 region has 15 residues. V lost 5 bases, J lost 0 bases, and 11 bases lay in between. CDR1 and CDR2 from the germline V gene are SGHTA and FQGTGA. The CDR3 protein is CASSLGDSSYNEQFF. The CDR3 DNA sequence: TGTGCCAGCAGCCTAGGGGATAGCTCCTACAATGAGCAGTTCTTC.

This chain connects TRBV5-1 to TRBJ1-2; maybe TRBD1 (5 bases). The V and J ends lost 2 bases and 4 bases respectively, with 12 bases between them. Germline V gene sequence: CDR1 SGHRS, CDR2 YFSETQ. The CDR3 loop spans 14 amino acids. The CDR3 is CASSFGAEPYGYTF. CDR3 bases: TGCGCCAGCAGCTTTGGGGCCGAGCCCTATGGCTACACCTTC.

This clonotype came up a few times. This chain connects TRBV6-4 to TRBJ2-3, with 8 bases matching TRBD2. Germline V CDR1 and CDR2: MRHNA, SNTAGT. J lost 3 bases, V lost 7 bases, and 3 bases had no gene match. CDR3 length: 13 amino acids. DNA of the CDR3: TGTGCCAGCACCGTAGCGGGGACAGATACGCAGTATTTT. Protein sequence: CASTVAGTDTQYF.

The chain combines TRBV4-3 with TRBJ1-6, with D tentatively TRBD1 (5 bases). The germline V gene has CDR1 LGHNA and CDR2 YSLEER. The ends were cut back, 0 bases at V and 9 bases at J, with 12 bases in the middle. The CDR3 extends over 15 amino acids. CDR3 protein: CASSQDHGGVSPLHF. The CDR3 nucleotides read TGCGCCAGCAGCCAAGATCATGGGGGGGTTTCACCCCTCCACTTT.

The chain links TRBV20-1 to TRBJ1-2; D call uncertain. CDR1 is DFQATT, CDR2 SNEGSKA, per germline (reference sequence). The V and J ends lost 0 bases and 8 bases respectively, with 19 bases between them. The CDR3 sequence is 15 residues long. The CDR3 protein is CSARDPGRAVGGYTF. CDR3 nucleotides: TGCAGTGCTAGAGATCCTGGGAGGGCGGTGGGGGGCTACACCTTC.

Only a few counts were recorded for this clonotype. The rearrangement joins TRBV6-1 to TRBJ2-1; D is possibly TRBD1 or TRBD2 (7 bases each). This CDR3 comprises 18 residues. The germline V gene has CDR1 MNHNS and CDR2 SASEGT. Trimming shortened V by 4 bases and J by 6 bases, and 25 bases separated the two germline ends. The chain's CDR3 is CASSARYRDRWEGNEQFF. The CDR3 region has the DNA TGTGCCAGCAGTGCACGATATCGGGACAGATGGGAGGGCAATGAGCAGTTCTTC.

The V and J genes are TRBV5-4 and TRBJ1-4; D perhaps matches TRBD1 (6 bases). The CDR3 is made up of 16 amino acids. V was pared by 0 bases and J by 7 bases, with 16 bases between. Germline V gene data show CDR1 as SGHNT and CDR2 as YYREEE (reference sequence). CDR3 residues: CASSLAGAGDSEKLFF. The CDR3 DNA sequence: TGTGCCAGCAGCTTGGCGGGGGCAGGGGATAGTGAAAAACTGTTTTTT.

This clonotype turned up a few times. V gene TRBV7-2 combines with J gene TRBJ2-1; D is unclear. In germline, CDR1 is SGHTA, CDR2 FQGNSA. The CDR3 sequence is 14 residues long. V was trimmed by 5 bases and J by 5 bases, leaving 13 bases between them. For the CDR3, the DNA is TGTGCCAGCAGCGGAGTCGGAATTCACAATGAGCAGTTCTTC. Amino acid sequence: CASSGVGIHNEQFF.

The chain combines TRBV11-2 with TRBJ1-2, with 12 bases fitting TRBD1. V lost 5 bases, J lost 8 bases, and 6 bases stayed unmatched. Germline V gene lookup returns CDR1 SGHAT and CDR2 FQNNGV. The CDR3 sequence is 14 residues long. The CDR3 DNA is TGTGCCAGCAGCGGGACAGGGGGCTGGGACGGCTACACCTTC. This codes for CASSGTGGWDGYTF.

The chain is built from TRBV6-2 or TRBV6-3 and TRBJ2-7, with unresolved D. CDR3 length: 13 residues. Germline-derived CDR1 and CDR2 are MNHEY and SVGEGT. With 5 bases removed from V and 2 bases from J, the gap between germline ends came to 10 bases. The CDR3 nucleotides read TGTGCCAGCAGTCAATTCATCCCCTACGAGCAGTACGTC. Translated, it gives CASSQFIPYEQYV.

This clonotype has more than one count but fewer than ten. The rearrangement links TRBV6-1 to TRBJ1-4, with 8 bases that match TRBD1. Germline assignment: CDR1 MNHNS and CDR2 SASEGT. This CDR3 spans 17 amino acids. J gave up 4 bases and V 6 bases, and 13 bases lay outside the gene matches. CDR3 in amino acids: CASRLLSGQAVNEKLFF. The CDR3 nucleotides are TGTGCCAGCAGGCTACTATCGGGACAGGCTGTTAATGAAAAACTGTTTTTT.

The V gene is TRBV27, the J gene TRBJ1-2; 7 bases align to TRBD1. Trimming took 0 bases from V and 0 from J; bases not matched to a gene: 7. The germline CDR1 and CDR2 sequences are MNHEY and SMNVEV (reference sequence). This CDR3 is 17 amino acids long. In DNA, the CDR3 is TGTGCCAGCAGTTTATCGATCGGGCAGGGGGCTAACTATGGCTACACCTTC. It translates to CASSLSIGQGANYGYTF.

This clonotype was seen ten or more times. This chain links TRBV5-1 with TRBJ2-1; D assignment may be TRBD1 or TRBD2 (5 bases each). The germline gives CDR1 SGHRS, CDR2 YFSETQ. V was cut by 4 bases and J by 2 bases, with 10 bases left in between. The CDR3 totals 14 residues. The CDR3, as DNA: TGCGCCAGCAGCCGGGACGGGCCCTACAATGAGCAGTTCTTC. This sequence encodes CASSRDGPYNEQFF.

This clonotype has only one observation. The V and J genes are TRBV6-6 and TRBJ2-6; D is undetermined. V lost 7 bases to trimming and J lost 0 bases, with 10 bases between them. This CDR3 contains 15 residues. In germline, CDR1 is MNHNY, CDR2 SVGAGI (reference sequence). The CDR3, as DNA: TGTGCCAGCATCCCTAGATTCTCTGGGGCCAACGTCCTGACTTTC. This encodes CASIPRFSGANVLTF.

This clonotype was observed a single time. The V gene is TRBV5-1, the J gene TRBJ2-3, with 9 bases lining up with TRBD2. V shed 4 bases, J shed 2 bases, and the junction held 8 bases outside the gene matches. CDR1 is SGHRS and CDR2 is YFSETQ in the germline V gene. CDR3 length: 16 residues. The CDR3 loop is CASSRLTSGDTDTQYF. CDR3 sequence (DNA): TGCGCCAGCAGCCGGTTGACTAGCGGAGACACAGATACGCAGTATTTT.

This clonotype was seen only a few times. The chain couples TRBV6-6 to TRBJ2-1; 7 nucleotides align to TRBD2. From germline, CDR1 is MNHNY and CDR2 SVGAGI (reference sequence). There are 17 residues in the CDR3. V shed 3 bases and J 0 bases; nucleotides not matched to a gene: 8. The CDR3 coding sequence is TGTGCCAGCAGTTATGAGCTAGCGGCCGACTCCTACAATGAGCAGTTCTTC. Encoded protein: CASSYELAADSYNEQFF.